This T cell receptor beta chain appears in the sequencing data of a study of blood T cell repertoires in COVID-19. Study-level information: Samples taken during acute and convalescent COVID-19 were collected in the United States, Italy and Spain.

Original data processing: Quantification of nucleated cells was approximated via reference gene primer amplification. The data were produced by immunoSEQ multiplex PCR, yet TCRdb's version contains in-frame clones alone and is incomplete. The DNA was the basis for D and trimming; V, J and clone size are from that table. This sample yields 150,000 to 200,000 clones, of which approximately 86% are seen a single time; more than 4.5% belongs to the top ten. Living in 24 US areas, the participants were between about 18 and 90 years of age. Cohorts were assigned according to the clinical history that participants reported. Germline CDR1 and CDR2: DFQATT and SNEGSKA (reference sequence). V lost 3 bases and J lost 4, with 9 bases in between. CDR3 length equals 12 residues.

The chain is built from TRBV20-1 and TRBJ1-1; D is uncertain. Sequences were obtained from PBMCs or T cells enriched from blood (not recorded which). This TCR came from an older woman with acute COVID-19. The CDR3 DNA sequence: TGCAGTGCTAGTCCAGGCGCCACTGAAGCTTTCTTT. Residues: CSASPGATEAFF.